The clone carrying this TCR beta chain is classed as medium-sized. Its antigen is as yet unknown. Before thyroid surgery, none of the patients had received any treatment. TCRdb reprocessed the PCR reads via MiXCR. This sample carries approximately 16,000 clones, approximately 32% of them seen once, and the ten largest clones take approximately 7%. This sample stems from a study of metastatic and nonmetastatic thyroid tumors. Study-wide results and limits: Reports indicated that malignant thyroid tumors showed significantly higher TCR beta diversity than benign nodules did, in blood and tumor.

The CDR3 length is 15 residues. The germline gives CDR1 SGHTA, CDR2 FQGNSA. The V and J ends lost 1 base and 5 bases respectively, with 13 bases between them. This sequence originates from a female donor with papillary thyroid cancer or a benign thyroid nodule (not recorded which). Some clones in this sample may be carry-over from other donors' samples. This chain connects TRBV7-2 to TRBJ2-3, with a possible D match to TRBD2 (5 bases). Sequenced input: tumor tissue. The CDR3 is CASSLERVPGDTQYF. The CDR3 DNA reads TGTGCCAGCAGCTTAGAGAGGGTACCTGGAGATACGCAGTATTTT.